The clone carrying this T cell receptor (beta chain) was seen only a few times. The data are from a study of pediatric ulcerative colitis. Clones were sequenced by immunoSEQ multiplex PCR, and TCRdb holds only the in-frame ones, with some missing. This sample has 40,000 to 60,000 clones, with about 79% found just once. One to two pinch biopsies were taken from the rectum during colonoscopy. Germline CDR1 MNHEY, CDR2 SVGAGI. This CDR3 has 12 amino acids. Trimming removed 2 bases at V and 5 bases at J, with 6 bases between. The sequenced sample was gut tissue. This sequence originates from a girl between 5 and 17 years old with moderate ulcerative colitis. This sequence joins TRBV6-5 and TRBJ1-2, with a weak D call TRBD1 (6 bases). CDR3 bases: TGTGCCAGCAGTTACGGACAGTATGGCTACACCTTC. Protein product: CASSYGQYGYTF.